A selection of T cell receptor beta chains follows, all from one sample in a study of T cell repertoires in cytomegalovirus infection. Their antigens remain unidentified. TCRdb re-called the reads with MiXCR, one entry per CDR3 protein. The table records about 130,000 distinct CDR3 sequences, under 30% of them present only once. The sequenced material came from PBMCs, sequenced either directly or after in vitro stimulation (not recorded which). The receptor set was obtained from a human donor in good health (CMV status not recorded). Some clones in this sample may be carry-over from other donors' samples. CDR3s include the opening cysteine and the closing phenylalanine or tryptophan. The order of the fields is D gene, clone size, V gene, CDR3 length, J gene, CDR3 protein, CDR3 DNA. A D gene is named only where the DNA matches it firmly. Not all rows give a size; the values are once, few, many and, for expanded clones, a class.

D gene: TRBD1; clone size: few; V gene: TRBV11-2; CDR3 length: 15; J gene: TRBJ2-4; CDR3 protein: CASSRPGGAPNIQYF; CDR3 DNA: TGTGCCAGCAGCAGACCAGGGGGCGCCCCAAACATTCAGTACTTC
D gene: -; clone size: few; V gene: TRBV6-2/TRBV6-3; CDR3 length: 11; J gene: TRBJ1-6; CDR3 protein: CASSSGSPLHF; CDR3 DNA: TGTGCCAGCAGCTCTGGATCACCCCTCCACTTT
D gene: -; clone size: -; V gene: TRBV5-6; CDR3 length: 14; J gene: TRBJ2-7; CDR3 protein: CASSLLPDSYEQYF; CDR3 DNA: TGTGCCAGCAGCTTGCTTCCTGACTCCTACGAGCAGTACTTC
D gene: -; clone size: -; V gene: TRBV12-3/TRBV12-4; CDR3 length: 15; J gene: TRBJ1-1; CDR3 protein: CASSLEVGLNTEAFF; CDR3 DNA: TGTGCCAGCAGTTTGGAGGTCGGGCTTAACACTGAAGCTTTCTTT
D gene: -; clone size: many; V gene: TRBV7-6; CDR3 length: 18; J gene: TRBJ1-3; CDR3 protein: CASRRRSGETVTGNTIYF; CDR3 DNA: TGTGCCAGCAGACGCCGGTCCGGTGAAACTGTTACTGGAAACACCATATATTTT
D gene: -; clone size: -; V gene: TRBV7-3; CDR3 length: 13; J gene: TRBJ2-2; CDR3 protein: CASSLKGGGELFF; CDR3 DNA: TGTGCCAGCAGCTTAAAGGGCGGCGGGGAGCTGTTTTTT
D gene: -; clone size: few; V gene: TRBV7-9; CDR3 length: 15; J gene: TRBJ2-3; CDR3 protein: CASSLSRVPTDTQYF; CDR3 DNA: TGTGCCAGCAGCTTGTCTAGGGTACCCACAGATACGCAGTATTTT
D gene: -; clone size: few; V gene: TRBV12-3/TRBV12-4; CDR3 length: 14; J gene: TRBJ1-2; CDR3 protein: CASSFGSFGGGYTF; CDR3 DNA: TGTGCCAGCAGTTTCGGGTCTTTTGGGGGAGGCTACACCTTC
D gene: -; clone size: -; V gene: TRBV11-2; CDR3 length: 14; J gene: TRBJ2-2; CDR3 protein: CASSLESGPGELFF; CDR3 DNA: TGTGCCAGCAGCTTAGAATCAGGGCCCGGGGAGCTGTTTTTT
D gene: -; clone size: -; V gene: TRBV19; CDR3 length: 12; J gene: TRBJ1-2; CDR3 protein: CASSMVGYGYTF; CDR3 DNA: TGTGCCAGTAGTATGGTTGGCTATGGCTACACCTTC
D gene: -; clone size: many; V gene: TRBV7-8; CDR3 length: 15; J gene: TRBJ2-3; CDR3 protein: CASSSRGPHTDTQYF; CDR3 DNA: TGTGCCAGCAGTTCTCGGGGCCCCCACACAGATACGCAGTATTTT
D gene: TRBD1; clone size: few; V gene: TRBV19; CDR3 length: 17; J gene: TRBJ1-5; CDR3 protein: CASSIPSKLTGGRPQHF; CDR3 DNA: TGTGCCAGTAGTATACCCTCGAAACTGACAGGGGGTCGGCCCCAGCATTTT
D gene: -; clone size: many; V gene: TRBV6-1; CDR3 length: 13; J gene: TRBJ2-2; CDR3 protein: CASSPPRAGELFF; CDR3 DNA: TGTGCCAGCAGCCCCCCGCGCGCCGGGGAGCTGTTTTTT
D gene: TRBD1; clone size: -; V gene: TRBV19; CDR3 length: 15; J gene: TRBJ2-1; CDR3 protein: CASSSGTGGRNEQFF; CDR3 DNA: TGTGCCAGTAGTTCCGGGACAGGGGGCCGAAATGAGCAGTTCTTC
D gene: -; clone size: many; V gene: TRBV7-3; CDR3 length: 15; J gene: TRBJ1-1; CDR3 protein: CASSLRQQTNTEAFF; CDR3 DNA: TGTGCCAGCAGCTTAAGACAGCAAACGAACACTGAAGCTTTCTTT
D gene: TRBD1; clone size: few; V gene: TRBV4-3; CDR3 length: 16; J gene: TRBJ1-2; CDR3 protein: CASSQDRGDRALGYTF; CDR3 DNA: TGCGCCAGCAGCCAAGATCGGGGGGACAGGGCTCTTGGCTACACCTTC
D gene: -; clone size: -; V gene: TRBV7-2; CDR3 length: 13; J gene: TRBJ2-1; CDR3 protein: CASSPDRSLEQFF; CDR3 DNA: TGTGCCAGCAGTCCCGACCGGTCGCTGGAGCAGTTCTTC
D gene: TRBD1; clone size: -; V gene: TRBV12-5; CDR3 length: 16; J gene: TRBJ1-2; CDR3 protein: CASGLAGTGADYGYTF; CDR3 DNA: TGTGCTAGTGGTTTGGCCGGGACAGGGGCGGACTATGGCTACACCTTC
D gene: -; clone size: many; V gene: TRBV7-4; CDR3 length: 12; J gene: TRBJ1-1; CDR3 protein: CASSLGQGKAFF; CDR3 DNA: TGTGCCAGCAGCTTAGGGCAGGGGAAAGCTTTCTTT
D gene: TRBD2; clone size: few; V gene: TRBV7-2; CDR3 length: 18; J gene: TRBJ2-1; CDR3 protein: CASSSGLAGGLLNYEQFF; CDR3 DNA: TGTGCCAGCAGCTCTGGACTAGCGGGAGGGCTTTTAAATTATGAGCAGTTCTTC
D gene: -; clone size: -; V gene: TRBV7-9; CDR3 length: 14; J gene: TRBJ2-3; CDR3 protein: CASSPHRVPDTQYF; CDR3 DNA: TGTGCCAGCAGCCCCCACAGGGTACCCGATACGCAGTATTTT
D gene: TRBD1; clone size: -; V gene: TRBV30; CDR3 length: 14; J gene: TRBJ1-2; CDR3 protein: CAWTLRGTVYGYTF; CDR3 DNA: TGTGCCTGGACCCTACGGGGGACAGTCTATGGCTACACCTTC
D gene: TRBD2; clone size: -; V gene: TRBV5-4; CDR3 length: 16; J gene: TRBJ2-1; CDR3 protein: CASSGGASGRDNEQFF; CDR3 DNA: TGTGCCAGCAGCGGTGGGGCTAGCGGGAGGGACAATGAGCAGTTCTTC
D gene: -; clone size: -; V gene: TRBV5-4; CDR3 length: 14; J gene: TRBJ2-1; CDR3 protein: CASSPAGSGNEQFF; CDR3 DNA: TGTGCCAGCAGCCCCGCCGGGAGCGGCAATGAGCAGTTCTTC
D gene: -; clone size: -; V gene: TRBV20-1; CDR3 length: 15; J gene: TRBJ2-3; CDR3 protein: CSADLGGQRADTQYF; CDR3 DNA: TGCAGTGCCGATTTGGGCGGCCAAAGGGCAGATACGCAGTATTTT
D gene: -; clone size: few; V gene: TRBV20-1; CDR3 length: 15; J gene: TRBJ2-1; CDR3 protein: CSANELGGTYNEQFF; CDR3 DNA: TGCAGTGCTAATGAGTTGGGAGGAACCTACAATGAGCAGTTCTTC
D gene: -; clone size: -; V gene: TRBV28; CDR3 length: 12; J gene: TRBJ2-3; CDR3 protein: CASSLRHPTQYF; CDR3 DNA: TGTGCCAGCAGTCTCCGACACCCTACGCAGTATTTT